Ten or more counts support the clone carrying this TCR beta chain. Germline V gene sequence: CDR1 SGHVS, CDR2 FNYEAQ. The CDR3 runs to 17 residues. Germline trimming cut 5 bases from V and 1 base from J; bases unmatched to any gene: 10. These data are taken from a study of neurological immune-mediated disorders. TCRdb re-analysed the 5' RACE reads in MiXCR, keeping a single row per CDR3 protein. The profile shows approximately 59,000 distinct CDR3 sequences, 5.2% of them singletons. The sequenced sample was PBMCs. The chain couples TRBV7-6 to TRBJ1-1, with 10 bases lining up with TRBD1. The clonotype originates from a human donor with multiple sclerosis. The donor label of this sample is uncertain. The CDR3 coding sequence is TGTGCCAGCAGCCAGTGGGACAGGGGAATTAGGAACACTGAAGCTTTCTTT. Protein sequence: CASSQWDRGIRNTEAFF.